A selection of T cell receptor beta chains follows, all from one sample in a study of blood T cell repertoires in COVID-19. Sequenced by immunoSEQ multiplex PCR; TCRdb stores in-frame clones only, minus some. Of approximately 110,000 clones detected, approximately 81% appear once; the ten largest clones hold approximately 3.6%. Sequenced input: peripheral blood. All receptors derive from a man aged 40-55 years with acute or convalescent COVID-19. The CDR3 runs from the conserved cysteine through the conserved F or W. Each record gives: V gene, J gene, CDR3 protein.

TRBV28	TRBJ2-1	CASSFVLTGGYNEQFF
TRBV3-1/TRBV3-2	TRBJ1-6	CASAKGHTNSPLHF
TRBV10-3	TRBJ1-2	CAISRSGTAYGYTF
TRBV6-5	TRBJ2-4	CASTSGALAKNIQYF
TRBV2	TRBJ2-7	CASSVGRPASSYEQYF
TRBV19	TRBJ2-6	CASSIDRPGSSGANVLTF
TRBV21-1	TRBJ2-7	CASRTLTGTYEQYF
TRBV19	TRBJ1-4	CASSNGGQGAISEKLFF
TRBV6-1	TRBJ2-1	CASSEKRTGLSYNEQFF
TRBV7-9	TRBJ2-1	CASSRDRGQNEQFF
TRBV7-7	TRBJ2-3	CASSSRTGGTDTQYF
TRBV19	TRBJ2-1	CASSTPLIAGSYNEQFF
TRBV6-6	TRBJ1-5	CASRSRGSGNQPQHF
TRBV5-1	TRBJ1-4	CASSLQGPNEKLFF
TRBV2	TRBJ2-1	CASHSSYNEQFF
TRBV5-4	TRBJ2-1	CASSFGRRNEQFF
TRBV10-1	TRBJ2-7	CASSESASGYEQYF
TRBV27	TRBJ2-3	CASSLRGPHTDTQYF
TRBV2	TRBJ2-7	CASSGDSVYEQYF
TRBV4-1	TRBJ1-1	CASSRGTGTTEAFF
TRBV10-3	TRBJ1-3	CAISRGIPSGNTIYF
TRBV20-1	TRBJ1-5	CSASRPGGSNQPQHF
TRBV10-3	TRBJ2-1	CAISDGGGGGWNEQFF
TRBV5-1	TRBJ2-7	CASSLDGTGPYEQYF
TRBV4-3	TRBJ2-7	CASSQDGGGFYEQYF
TRBV7-8	TRBJ2-1	CASSLHPGSVGNEQFF
TRBV2	TRBJ2-7	CASLFGVQRGTYEQYF
TRBV7-9	TRBJ2-7	CASSLAGGADAYEQYF
TRBV19	TRBJ2-3	CASSLGASRDTQYF
TRBV18	TRBJ1-1	CASSRQGQGTEAFF
TRBV10-1	TRBJ2-7	CASSETGSVSYEQYF
TRBV7-3	TRBJ2-5	CASSLLGRDQETQYF
TRBV3-1/TRBV3-2	TRBJ1-4	CASSQDPTGRNEKLFF
TRBV27	TRBJ2-1	CASRDGYNEQFF
TRBV19	TRBJ2-1	CASSIAGGLYNEQFF
TRBV6-5	TRBJ1-2	CASRYSTGGVGGYTF
TRBV19	TRBJ1-2	CASSTRGTYGYTF
TRBV3-1/TRBV3-2	TRBJ1-5	CASSQDPGGNQPQHF
TRBV27	TRBJ1-1	CASSLWGTGGDTEAFF
TRBV6-5	TRBJ2-7	CASSWGGQGSYEQYF
TRBV24-1	TRBJ2-2	CATSDWRAGTEELFF
TRBV2	TRBJ1-5	CASSGGINQPQHF
TRBV6-2/TRBV6-3	TRBJ2-7	CASSYSIARTGLFF
TRBV3-1/TRBV3-2	TRBJ2-5	CASSPEVLAGEETQYF
TRBV19	TRBJ2-7	CASKQTSHFHEQYF
TRBV10-3	TRBJ1-2	CAISVEEGGGYTF
TRBV5-1	TRBJ2-3	CASKRTGESDTQYF
TRBV4-2	TRBJ2-3	CASSQDLGAGGTTDTQYF